This TCR beta chain was identified during a study of shared clonotypes between healthy human individuals. Measured with immunoSEQ multiplex PCR; TCRdb has only the in-frame clones, and not every one. The sample records approximately 2.4 million clones, more than 90% being singletons. Material for sequencing was naive CD4+ T cells sorted from blood. Subset in this sample: CD45RA+ positively selected. This TCR derives from a man aged 18-30 years in good health.

The CDR3 DNA reads TGTGCCAGCAGTTCCCCCCAAAACAATGAGCAGTTCTTC. Amino acids: CASSSPQNNEQFF. V gene TRBV6-5 combines with J gene TRBJ2-1; D is uncertain. Looked up from germline, CDR1 is MNHEY and CDR2 is SVGAGI. The CDR3 is made up of 13 amino acids. Trimming removed 4 bases at V and 5 bases at J, with 9 bases between.